The rows below give T cell receptor beta chains drawn from one sample of a study of naive and memory T cell subsets. Each CDR3 protein is one row after TCRdb ran MiXCR on the UMI-ligation and nested PCR reads. Of approximately 82,000 distinct CDR3 sequences listed, around 7% are singletons. The sample taken for sequencing was central memory CD4+ T cells from blood. The receptors were gathered from a human donor in good health. Both conserved end residues are part of each CDR3. Each record gives: V gene, CDR3 length, clone size, D gene, J gene, CDR3 DNA, CDR3 protein. D genes are given only for firm matches. Size values are once, few and many counts, or a class for expanded clones, and some rows have none.

TRBV20-1	14	many	.	TRBJ1-5	TGCAGTGCTAGCTTACGATTGGGCAATCAGCCCCAGCATTTT	CSASLRLGNQPQHF
TRBV29-1	15	many	.	TRBJ1-1	TGCAGCGTTGTATCCAGGGGCGCCGCGAACACTGAAGCTTTCTTT	CSVVSRGAANTEAFF
TRBV29-1	13	.	.	TRBJ2-1	TGCAGCGTTGAAGCCCATTGGGGTGATGAGCAGTTCTTC	CSVEAHWGDEQFF
TRBV7-3	14	.	.	TRBJ2-7	TGTGCCAGCAGCTTAAAACCGGGCGCCTACGAGCAGTACTTC	CASSLKPGAYEQYF
TRBV29-1	17	many	.	TRBJ2-2	TGCAGCGCAAGATTACTCGGCACGACCGTGAACACCGGGGAGCTGTTTTTT	CSARLLGTTVNTGELFF
TRBV7-3	13	many	TRBD1	TRBJ1-1	TGTGCCAGCAGCTCTCAGGGGGGCACTGAAGCTTTCTTT	CASSSQGGTEAFF
TRBV20-1	13	.	.	TRBJ1-5	TGCAGTGCTAGAGCTGCGCCAAATCAGCCCCAGCATTTT	CSARAAPNQPQHF
TRBV7-2	15	many	.	TRBJ1-4	TGTGCCAGCAGCTTAGGACAGACAACTAATGAAAAACTGTTTTTT	CASSLGQTTNEKLFF
TRBV28	14	many	TRBD1	TRBJ1-1	TGTGCCAGCAGTACAATCAGGGGGAGGAATGAAGCTTTCTTT	CASSTIRGRNEAFF
TRBV12-3/TRBV12-4	14	many	TRBD1	TRBJ1-6	TGTGCCAGCCGCTCAGGGGGGGGTATGGCACCCCTCCACTTT	CASRSGGGMAPLHF
TRBV7-2	17	.	.	TRBJ1-6	TGTGCCAGCAGCTTAGTCGGCAGGGGAAGCCAAAATTCACCCCTCCACTTT	CASSLVGRGSQNSPLHF
TRBV14	12	.	.	TRBJ2-7	TGTGCCAGCAGCCATAACGGGTACGAGCAGTACTTC	CASSHNGYEQYF
TRBV27	13	many	.	TRBJ2-7	TGTGCCAGCAGAACCCACGGGGCCTACGAGCAGTACTTC	CASRTHGAYEQYF
TRBV7-8	14	.	.	TRBJ1-1	TGTGCCAGCAGCTTAGGGGGGCGCGGCACTGAAGCTTTCTTT	CASSLGGRGTEAFF
TRBV7-2	15	many	.	TRBJ2-1	TGTGCCAGCAGTACGGGGGCTAGCAGACACAATGAGCAGTTCTTC	CASSTGASRHNEQFF
TRBV29-1	14	few	TRBD1	TRBJ2-1	TGCAGCGTTGGCCCGGGACAGATATACAATGAGCAGTTCTTC	CSVGPGQIYNEQFF
TRBV14	15	.	TRBD1	TRBJ2-5	TGTGCCAGCAGCCAAGATTTAGGGGGCGAGAAGACCCAGTACTTC	CASSQDLGGEKTQYF
TRBV3-1	13	many	.	TRBJ1-2	TGTGCCAGCAGCCAGAGGAGGGTCTATGGCTACACCTTC	CASSQRRVYGYTF
TRBV20-1	12	few	TRBD1	TRBJ1-5	TGCAGTGCTAGACAGGGGGAACAGCCCCAGCATTTT	CSARQGEQPQHF
TRBV29-1	15	few	.	TRBJ2-6	TGCAGCGTTGAACGACGCGTCGCTGGGGCCAACGTCCTGACTTTC	CSVERRVAGANVLTF
TRBV19	14	.	TRBD1	TRBJ2-1	TGTGCCAGTAGTGGGACAGCATTCTTGGGTGAGCAGTTCTTC	CASSGTAFLGEQFF
TRBV20-1	14	.	.	TRBJ2-7	TGCAGTGCTACAACTCTGCGGGGTTCCTACGAGCAGTACTTC	CSATTLRGSYEQYF
TRBV14	13	many	.	TRBJ1-2	TGTGCCAGCAGCCACGACAGTTACTATGGCTACACCTTC	CASSHDSYYGYTF
TRBV7-2	15	many	TRBD2	TRBJ2-4	TGTGCCAGCAGCGGGGGGGGAGGGGCCAAAAACATTCAGTACTTC	CASSGGGGAKNIQYF
TRBV20-1	14	few	.	TRBJ2-1	TGCAGTGCTAGAATCGAGGGCAGGTCGGATGAGCAGTTCTTC	CSARIEGRSDEQFF
TRBV7-2	14	many	.	TRBJ1-5	TGTGCCAGCAGCTTGGTGGGGGGCAATCAGCCCCAGCATTTT	CASSLVGGNQPQHF
TRBV15	18	few	.	TRBJ2-3	TGTGCCACCAGCAGAGATTTCGGGCAGCTATCTAGCACAGATACGCAGTATTTT	CATSRDFGQLSSTDTQYF
TRBV20-1	12	few	.	TRBJ2-1	TGCAGTGCTAGTAGCGGCCACAATGAGCAGTTCTTC	CSASSGHNEQFF
TRBV5-1	14	many	.	TRBJ2-7	TGCGCCAGCAGCCCGGACAGTATAAGGTACGAGCAGTACTTC	CASSPDSIRYEQYF
TRBV5-1	13	few	.	TRBJ2-7	TGCGCCAGCAGCCCTCGTTCGCGGGACGAGCAGTACTTC	CASSPRSRDEQYF
TRBV5-6	16	few	TRBD2	TRBJ2-7	TGTGCCAGCAGTCGGGGCGGGCTAGCGGTCTCCTACGAGCAGTACTTC	CASSRGGLAVSYEQYF
TRBV4-1	15	few	TRBD2	TRBJ2-7	TGCGCCAGCAGCCAAGGGGCGGGAGGAACATACGAGCAGTACTTC	CASSQGAGGTYEQYF
TRBV6-2/TRBV6-3	15	many	TRBD2	TRBJ2-1	TGTGCCAGCAGGCGGACTAGCGGGAGTGGTTATGAGCAGTTCTTC	CASRRTSGSGYEQFF
TRBV5-1	14	many	TRBD2	TRBJ2-7	TGCGCCAGCAGCTTGCGGGAGGGCCCCTACGAGCAGTACTTC	CASSLREGPYEQYF
TRBV2	15	.	TRBD1	TRBJ2-1	TGTGCCAGCAAATCCCGGACAGGGGAGGTCGATGAGCAGTTCTTC	CASKSRTGEVDEQFF
TRBV12-3/TRBV12-4	13	many	TRBD2	TRBJ2-7	TGTGCCAGCAATACGGGACTAGCGGGGGAGCAGTACTTC	CASNTGLAGEQYF
TRBV5-5	16	few	.	TRBJ1-5	TGTGCCAGCAGCCCGGGACCGGGGGATAGCAATCAGCCCCAGCATTTT	CASSPGPGDSNQPQHF
TRBV4-1	15	few	.	TRBJ2-3	TGCGCCAGCAGCCAAGACCAGGGGCGCGTAGATACGCAGTATTTT	CASSQDQGRVDTQYF
TRBV6-1	14	many	.	TRBJ1-1	TGTGCCAGCAGGGGGCAAACAGGTAGCCATGAAGCTTTCTTT	CASRGQTGSHEAFF
TRBV20-1	15	.	.	TRBJ1-2	TGCAGTGCTAGATCTGGCACAGGGAGGTATTATGGCTACACCTTC	CSARSGTGRYYGYTF
TRBV11-3	15	many	.	TRBJ2-3	TGTGCCAGCAGCTTTTCCCAGGGTGGCGCAGATACGCAGTATTTT	CASSFSQGGADTQYF